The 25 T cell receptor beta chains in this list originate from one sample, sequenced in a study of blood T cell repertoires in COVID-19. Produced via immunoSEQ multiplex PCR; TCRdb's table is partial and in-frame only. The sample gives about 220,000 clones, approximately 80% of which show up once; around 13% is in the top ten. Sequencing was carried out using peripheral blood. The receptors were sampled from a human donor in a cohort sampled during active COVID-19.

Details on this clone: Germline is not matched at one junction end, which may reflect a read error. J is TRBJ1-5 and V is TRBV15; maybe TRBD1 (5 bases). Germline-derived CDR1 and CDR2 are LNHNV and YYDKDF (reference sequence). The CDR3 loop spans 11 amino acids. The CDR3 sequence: CGGHLTEPQHF. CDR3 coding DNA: TGCGGCGGACATCTAACGGAGCCCCAGCATTTT.

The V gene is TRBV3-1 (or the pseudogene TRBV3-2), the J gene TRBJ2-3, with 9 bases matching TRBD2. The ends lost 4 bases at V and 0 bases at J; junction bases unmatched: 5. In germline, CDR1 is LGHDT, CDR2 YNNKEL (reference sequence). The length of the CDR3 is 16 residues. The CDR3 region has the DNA TGTGCCAGCAGCCGCCTTAGCGGGAGTAGCACAGATACGCAGTATTTT. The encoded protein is CASSRLSGSSTDTQYF.

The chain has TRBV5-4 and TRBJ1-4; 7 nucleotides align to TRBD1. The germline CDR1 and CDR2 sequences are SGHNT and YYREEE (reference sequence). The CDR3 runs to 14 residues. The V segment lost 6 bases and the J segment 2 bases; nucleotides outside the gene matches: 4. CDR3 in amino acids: CASTKTGTNEKLFF. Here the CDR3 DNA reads TGTGCCAGCACCAAGACAGGGACTAATGAAAAACTGTTTTTT.

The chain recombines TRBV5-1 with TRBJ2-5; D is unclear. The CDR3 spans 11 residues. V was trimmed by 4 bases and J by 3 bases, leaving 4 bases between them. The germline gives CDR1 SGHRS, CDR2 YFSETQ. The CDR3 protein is CASSAEETQYF. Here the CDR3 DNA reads TGCGCCAGCAGCGCGGAAGAGACCCAGTACTTC.

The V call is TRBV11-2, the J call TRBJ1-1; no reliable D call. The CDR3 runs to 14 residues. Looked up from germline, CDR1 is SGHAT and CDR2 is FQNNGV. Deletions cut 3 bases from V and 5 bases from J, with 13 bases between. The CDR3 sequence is CASSFQTGNTEAFF. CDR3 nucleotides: TGTGCCAGCAGCTTCCAGACGGGGAATACTGAAGCTTTCTTT.

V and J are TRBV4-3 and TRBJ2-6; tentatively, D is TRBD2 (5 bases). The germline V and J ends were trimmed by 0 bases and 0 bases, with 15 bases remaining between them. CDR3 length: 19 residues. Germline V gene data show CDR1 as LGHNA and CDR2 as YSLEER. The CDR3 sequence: CASSQDSGWGYSGANVLTF. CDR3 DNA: TGCGCCAGCAGCCAAGATTCGGGGTGGGGTTACTCTGGGGCCAACGTCCTGACTTTC.

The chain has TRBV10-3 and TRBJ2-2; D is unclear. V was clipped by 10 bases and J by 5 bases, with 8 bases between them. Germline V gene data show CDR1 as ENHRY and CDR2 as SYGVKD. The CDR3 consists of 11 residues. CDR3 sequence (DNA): TGTGCCACCGGTTCTACCGGGGAGCTGTTTTTT. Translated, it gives CATGSTGELFF.

The CDR3 reads CASSLGQSSYNEQFF. In DNA form, the CDR3 reads TGTGCCAGCAGCCTGGGACAGAGCTCCTACAATGAGCAGTTCTTC. The V call is TRBV5-8, the J call TRBJ2-1; 7 nucleotides match TRBD1. Germline-derived CDR1 and CDR2 are SGHTS and YDEGEE. V shed 4 bases and J 0 bases; nucleotides not matched to a gene: 4. The CDR3 has 15 residues.

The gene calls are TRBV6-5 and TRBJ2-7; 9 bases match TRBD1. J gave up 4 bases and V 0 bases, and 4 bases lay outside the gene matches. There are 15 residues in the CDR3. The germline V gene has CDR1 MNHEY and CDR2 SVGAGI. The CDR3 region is CASSYSRGQGYEQYF. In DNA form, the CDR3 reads TGTGCCAGCAGTTACTCGAGGGGACAGGGATACGAGCAGTACTTC.

Written as DNA, the CDR3 is TGTGCCAGCACCCGGGACTCCCGGTACTCTGGGGCCAACGTCCTGACTTTC. This encodes CASTRDSRYSGANVLTF. The chain links TRBV2 to TRBJ2-6; a weak D match, TRBD2 (6 bases). The CDR3 has 17 amino acids. Germline V lookup: CDR1 SNHLY, CDR2 FYNNEI. The germline V and J ends were trimmed by 7 bases and 0 bases, with 16 bases remaining between them. Complete variable domain (other parts from reference TRBV2 and TRBJ2-6): EPEVTQTPSHQVTQMGQEVILRCVPISNHLYFYWYRQILGQKVEFLVSFYNNEISEKSEIFDDQFSVERPDGSNFTLKIRSTKLEDSAMYFCASTRDSRYSGANVLTFGAGSRLTVL.

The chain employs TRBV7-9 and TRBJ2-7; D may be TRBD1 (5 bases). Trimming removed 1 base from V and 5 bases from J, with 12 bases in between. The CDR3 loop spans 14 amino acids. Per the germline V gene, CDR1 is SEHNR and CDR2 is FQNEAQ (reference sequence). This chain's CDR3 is CASSLGVGLHEQYF. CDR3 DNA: TGTGCCAGCAGCTTAGGAGTGGGGCTACACGAGCAGTACTTC.

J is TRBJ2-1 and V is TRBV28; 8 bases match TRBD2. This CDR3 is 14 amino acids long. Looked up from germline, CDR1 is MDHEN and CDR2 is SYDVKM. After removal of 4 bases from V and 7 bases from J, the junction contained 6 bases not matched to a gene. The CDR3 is CASSSGGPSNEQFF. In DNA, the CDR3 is TGTGCCAGCAGTTCGGGGGGGCCTTCAAATGAGCAGTTCTTC.

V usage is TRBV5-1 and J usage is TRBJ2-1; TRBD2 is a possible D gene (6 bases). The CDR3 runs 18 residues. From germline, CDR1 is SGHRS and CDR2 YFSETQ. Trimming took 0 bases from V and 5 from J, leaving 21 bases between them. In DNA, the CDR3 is TGCGCCAGCAGCTTGGAAACTTTCCAGGGAGGATTCAACAATGAGCAGTTCTTC. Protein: CASSLETFQGGFNNEQFF. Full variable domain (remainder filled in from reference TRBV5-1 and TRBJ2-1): KAGVTQTPRYLIKTRGQQVTLSCSPISGHRSVSWYQQTPGQGLQFLFEYFSETQRNKGNFPGRFSGRQFSNSRSEMNVSTLELGDSALYLCASSLETFQGGFNNEQFFGPGTRLTVL.

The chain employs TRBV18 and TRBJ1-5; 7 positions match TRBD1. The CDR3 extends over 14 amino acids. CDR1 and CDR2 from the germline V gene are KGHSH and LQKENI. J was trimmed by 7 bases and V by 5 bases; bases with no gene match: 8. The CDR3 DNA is TGTGCCAGCTCAGCCTCCTCACAGGGGCAGCCCCAGCATTTT. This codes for CASSASSQGQPQHF.

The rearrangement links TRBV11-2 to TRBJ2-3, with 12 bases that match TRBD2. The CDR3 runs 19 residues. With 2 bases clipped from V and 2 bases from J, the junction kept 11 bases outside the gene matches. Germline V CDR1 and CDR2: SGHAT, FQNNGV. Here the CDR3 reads CASSLTPGLAGLSTDTQYF. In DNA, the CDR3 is TGTGCCAGCAGCTTAACTCCAGGACTAGCGGGATTGTCCACAGATACGCAGTATTTT.

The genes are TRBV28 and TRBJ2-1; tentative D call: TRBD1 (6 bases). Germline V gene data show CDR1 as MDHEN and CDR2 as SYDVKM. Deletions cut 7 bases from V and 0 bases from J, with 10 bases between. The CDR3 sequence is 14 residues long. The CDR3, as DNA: TGTGCCAGCATCCAGGGACACTCCTACAATGAGCAGTTCTTC. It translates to CASIQGHSYNEQFF.

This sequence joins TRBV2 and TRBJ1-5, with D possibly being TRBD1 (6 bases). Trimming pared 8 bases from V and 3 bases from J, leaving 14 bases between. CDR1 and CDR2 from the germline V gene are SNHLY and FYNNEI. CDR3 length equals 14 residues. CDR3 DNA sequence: TGTGCCAGCCGGGACAACACTATCAATCAGCCCCAGCATTTT. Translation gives CASRDNTINQPQHF.

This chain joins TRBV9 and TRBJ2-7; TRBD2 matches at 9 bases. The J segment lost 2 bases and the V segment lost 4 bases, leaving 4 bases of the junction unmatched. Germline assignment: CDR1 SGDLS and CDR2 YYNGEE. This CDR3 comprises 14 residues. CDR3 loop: CASSPRTSAYEQYF. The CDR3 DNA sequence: TGTGCCAGCAGCCCCCGGACTAGCGCCTACGAGCAGTACTTC.

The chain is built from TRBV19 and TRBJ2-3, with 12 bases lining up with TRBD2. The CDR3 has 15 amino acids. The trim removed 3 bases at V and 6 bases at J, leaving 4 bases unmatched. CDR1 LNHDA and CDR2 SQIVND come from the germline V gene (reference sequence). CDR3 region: CASSMLAGGLDTQYF. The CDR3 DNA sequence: TGTGCCAGTAGTATGCTAGCGGGGGGGCTCGATACGCAGTATTTT.

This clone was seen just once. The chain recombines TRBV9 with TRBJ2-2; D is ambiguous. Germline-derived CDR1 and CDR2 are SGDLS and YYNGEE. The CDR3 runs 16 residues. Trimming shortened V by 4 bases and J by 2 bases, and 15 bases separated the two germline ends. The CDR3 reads CASSISKRFNTGELFF. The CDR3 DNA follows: TGTGCCAGCAGCATCTCAAAGCGTTTTAACACCGGGGAGCTGTTTTTT.

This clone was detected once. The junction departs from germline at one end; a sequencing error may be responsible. CDR3 bases: TGTGCTAGCAGCTTATATCTGAACACTGAAGCTTTCTTT. Its protein is CASSLYLNTEAFF. This rearrangement joins TRBV7-7 to TRBJ1-1; D ambiguous. Germline V gene data show CDR1 as SSHAT and CDR2 as FNYEAQ (reference sequence). The length of the CDR3 is 13 residues.

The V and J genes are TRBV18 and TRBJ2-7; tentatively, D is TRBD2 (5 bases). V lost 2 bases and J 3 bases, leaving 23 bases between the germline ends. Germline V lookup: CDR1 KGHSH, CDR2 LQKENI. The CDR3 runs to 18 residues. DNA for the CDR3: TGTGCCAGCTCACCATTTTCAGCTTCTCGCGTCGCGGGCTACGAGCAGTACTTC. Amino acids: CASSPFSASRVAGYEQYF.

The CDR3 spells CASHSFSNQPQHF. CDR3 DNA sequence: TGTGCCAGCCACAGCTTTAGCAATCAGCCCCAGCATTTT. The rearrangement joins TRBV2 to TRBJ1-5, with no clear D. The length of the CDR3 is 13 residues. Trimming removed 8 bases at V and 0 bases at J, with 8 bases between. Germline lookup yields CDR1 SNHLY and CDR2 FYNNEI.

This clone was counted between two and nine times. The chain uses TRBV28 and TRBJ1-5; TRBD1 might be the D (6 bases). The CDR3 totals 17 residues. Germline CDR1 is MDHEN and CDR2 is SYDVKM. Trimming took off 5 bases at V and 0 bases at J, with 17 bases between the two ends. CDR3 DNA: TGTGCCAGCAGTGGGACGGGACACGTATATAGCAATCAGCCCCAGCATTTT. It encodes CASSGTGHVYSNQPQHF.

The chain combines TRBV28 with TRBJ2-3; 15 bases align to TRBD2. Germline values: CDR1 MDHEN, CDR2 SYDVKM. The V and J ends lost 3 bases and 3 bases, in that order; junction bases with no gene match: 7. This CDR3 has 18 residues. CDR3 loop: CASSFSRTSGGATDTQYF. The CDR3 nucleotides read TGTGCCAGCAGTTTCTCCAGGACTAGCGGGGGGGCTACAGATACGCAGTATTTT.